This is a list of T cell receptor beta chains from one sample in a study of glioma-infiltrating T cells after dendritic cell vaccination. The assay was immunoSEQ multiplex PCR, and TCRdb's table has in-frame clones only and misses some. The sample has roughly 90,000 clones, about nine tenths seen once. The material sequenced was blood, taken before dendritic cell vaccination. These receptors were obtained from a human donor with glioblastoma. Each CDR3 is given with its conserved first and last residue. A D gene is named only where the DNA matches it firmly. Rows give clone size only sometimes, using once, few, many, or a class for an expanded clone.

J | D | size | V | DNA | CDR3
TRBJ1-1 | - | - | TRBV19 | TGTGCCAGTAGTCCGGGAGTATGGACTGAAGCTTTCTTT | CASSPGVWTEAFF
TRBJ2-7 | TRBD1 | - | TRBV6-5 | TGTGCCAGCAGTCCCCGGGACAGAGCCTACGAGCAGTACTTC | CASSPRDRAYEQYF
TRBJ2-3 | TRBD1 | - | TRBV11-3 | TGTGCCAGCAGCCGGGACAGGAGCACAGATACGCAGTATTTT | CASSRDRSTDTQYF
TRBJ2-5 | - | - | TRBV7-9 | TGTGCCAGCAGTTACAGGGTAGAAGAGACCCAGTACTTC | CASSYRVEETQYF
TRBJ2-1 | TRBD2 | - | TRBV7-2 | TGTGCCAGCAGCCAACAGATAGCGGGAGGGGGGAATGAGCAGTTCTTC | CASSQQIAGGGNEQFF
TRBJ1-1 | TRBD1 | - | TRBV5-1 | TGCGCCAGCAGCCAAAACAGGGGTGGGAGGATCGACACTGAAGCTTTCTTT | CASSQNRGGRIDTEAFF
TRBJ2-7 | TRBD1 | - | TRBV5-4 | TGTGCCAGCAGCTTGGGGACAGGGTACTACGAGCAGTACTTC | CASSLGTGYYEQYF
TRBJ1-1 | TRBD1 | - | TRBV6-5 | TGTGCCAGCAGTGCGGACAGGGGGAACACTGAAGCTTTCTTT | CASSADRGNTEAFF
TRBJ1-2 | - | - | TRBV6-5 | TGTGCCAGCAGTTACGAGTACTATGGCTACACCTTC | CASSYEYYGYTF
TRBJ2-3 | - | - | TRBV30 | TGTGCCTGGAGGCCGGGACACTTTTTCACAGATACGCAGTATTTT | CAWRPGHFFTDTQYF
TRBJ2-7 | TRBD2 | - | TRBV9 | TGTGCCAGCAGCGTAGAAGCGGGACTCTCCTACGAGCAGTACTTC | CASSVEAGLSYEQYF
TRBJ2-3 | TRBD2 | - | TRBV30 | TGTGCCCTTGGGACTAGCGGGAGGGCAATCACAGATACGCAGTATTTT | CALGTSGRAITDTQYF
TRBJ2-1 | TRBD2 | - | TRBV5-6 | TGTGCCAGCAGGCAAACGGGGGGGAGTAATGAGCAGTTCTTC | CASRQTGGSNEQFF
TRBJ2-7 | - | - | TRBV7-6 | TGTGCCAGCAGCTTAGCGGAGGGCTTCGAGCAGTACTTC | CASSLAEGFEQYF
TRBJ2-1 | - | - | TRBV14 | TGTGCCAGCAGCCAAGTCGGGGGGACATACAATGAGCAGTTCTTC | CASSQVGGTYNEQFF
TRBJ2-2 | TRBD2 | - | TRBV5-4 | TGTGCCAGCAGCGCCTTACTAGCGGGGGGGCTTGACGGGGAGCTGTTTTTT | CASSALLAGGLDGELFF
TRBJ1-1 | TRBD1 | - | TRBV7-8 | TGTGCCAGCAGCTTAGTTACAGGGGGGAACACTGAAGCTTTCTTT | CASSLVTGGNTEAFF
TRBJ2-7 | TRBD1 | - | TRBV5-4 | TGTGCCAGCAGACGGGACAGGGTAAGCTCCTACGAGCAGTACTTC | CASRRDRVSSYEQYF
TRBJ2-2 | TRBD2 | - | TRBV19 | TGTGCCAGTAGTAAGACTAGCGGGGGGGGAAACACCGGGGAGCTGTTTTTT | CASSKTSGGGNTGELFF
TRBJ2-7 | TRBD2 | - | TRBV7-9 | TGTGCCAGCAGCTCAGGGCCTAGCGGGATGATCTACGAGCAGTACTTC | CASSSGPSGMIYEQYF
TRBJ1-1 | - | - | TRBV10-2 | TGCGCCAGCAGTGCAGGGGAAACTGAAGCTTTCTTT | CASSAGETEAFF
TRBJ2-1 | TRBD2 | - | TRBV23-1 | TGCGCCAGCAGTCACCAACGACTAGCGGGGGGAGGGTACAATGAGCAGTTCTTC | CASSHQRLAGGGYNEQFF
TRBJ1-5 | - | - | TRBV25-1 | TGTGCCAGCAGTGAATTTCGGGTAGATCAGCCCCAGCATTTT | CASSEFRVDQPQHF
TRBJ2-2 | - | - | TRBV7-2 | TGTGCCAGCAGCTTTGGGACACCAAAAGAGCTGTTTTTT | CASSFGTPKELFF
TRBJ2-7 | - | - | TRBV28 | TGTGCCAGCAGTTTGACTGGGTACGAGCAGTACTTC | CASSLTGYEQYF
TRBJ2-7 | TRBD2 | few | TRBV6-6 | TGTGCCAGCAGTCTTGGGACTAGCGGCCCCTACGAGCAGTACTTC | CASSLGTSGPYEQYF
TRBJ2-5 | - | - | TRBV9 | TGTGCCAGCAGCGTGGGCCTACGGGAGACCCAGTACTTC | CASSVGLRETQYF
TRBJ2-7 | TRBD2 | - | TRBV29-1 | TGCAGCGTTGTTGGGGGGGTAAACTCCTACGAGCAGTACTTC | CSVVGGVNSYEQYF
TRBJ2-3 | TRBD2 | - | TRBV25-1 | TGTGCCAGCAGTCCATCTAGCGGGGGGCAGGTAGATACGCAGTATTTT | CASSPSSGGQVDTQYF
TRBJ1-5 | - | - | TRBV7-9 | TGTGCCAGCAGCTCAGGACAGTCTCCCCTTCCCCAGCATTTT | CASSSGQSPLPQHF
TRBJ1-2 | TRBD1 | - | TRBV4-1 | TGCGCCAGCAGCCAACCTGGACAGGGCGGCTATGGCTACACCTTC | CASSQPGQGGYGYTF
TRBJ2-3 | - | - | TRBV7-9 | TGTGCCAGCAGCGAGGCAGATACGCAGTATTTT | CASSEADTQYF
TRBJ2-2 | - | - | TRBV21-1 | - | CASSIQEFGTGATGELFF
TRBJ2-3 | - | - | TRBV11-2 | TGTGCCAGCAGCTTCCATGCAGATACGCAGTATTTT | CASSFHADTQYF
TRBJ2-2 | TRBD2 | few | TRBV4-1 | TGCGCCAGCAGCCAAATCTCGGGAGGTTGGGGGGTCGGCACCGGGGAGCTGTTTTTT | CASSQISGGWGVGTGELFF
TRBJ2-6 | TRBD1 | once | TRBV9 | TGTGCCAGCAGCGCACCGGGACAGAGGACCTCTGGGGCCAACGTCCTGACTTTC | CASSAPGQRTSGANVLTF
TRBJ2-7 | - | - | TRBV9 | TGTGCCAGCAGCGTAGAGGCAGGGGTCGTGCGAGACGAGCAGTACTTC | CASSVEAGVVRDEQYF
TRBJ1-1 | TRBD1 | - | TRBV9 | TGTGCCAGCAGCGAACAGGGGGCCACTGAAGCTTTCTTT | CASSEQGATEAFF
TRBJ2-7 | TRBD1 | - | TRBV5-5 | TGTGCCAGCAGCCACGACCCCCGCCAGGGGGCTTACGAGCAGTACTTC | CASSHDPRQGAYEQYF
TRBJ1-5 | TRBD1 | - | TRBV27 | TGTGCCAGCAGTTTTAGAACAGGGGGCGATCAGCCCCAGCATTTT | CASSFRTGGDQPQHF
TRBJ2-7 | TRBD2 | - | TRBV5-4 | TGTGCCAGCAGCGCTCGGGGACTAGCGGCAGACGAGCAGTACTTC | CASSARGLAADEQYF
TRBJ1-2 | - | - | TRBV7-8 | TGTGCCAGCAGCTTAGACGGTGGGGCGATCTATGGCTACACCTTC | CASSLDGGAIYGYTF
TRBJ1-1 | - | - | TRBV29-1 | TGCAGCGCTGTTCGAGAATTGAACACTGAAGCTTTCTTT | CSAVRELNTEAFF
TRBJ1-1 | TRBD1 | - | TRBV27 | TGTGCCAGCAGACTGAGTACAGGGGGCCTCACTGAAGCTTTCTTT | CASRLSTGGLTEAFF
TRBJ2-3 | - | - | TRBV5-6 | TGTGCCAGCAGCTTGAGGCCTAGCGGCACAGATACGCAGTATTTT | CASSLRPSGTDTQYF
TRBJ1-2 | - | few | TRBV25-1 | TGTGCCAGCAGACCTCGGGGTGTTACGTACTATGGCTACACCTTC | CASRPRGVTYYGYTF
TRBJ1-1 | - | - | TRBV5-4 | TGTGCCAGCAGCTTGGGGGCAGGGTTGAACACTGAAGCTTTCTTT | CASSLGAGLNTEAFF
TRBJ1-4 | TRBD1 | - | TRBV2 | TGTGCCAGCAGTGAACGACAGGGGCCCTTAGAAAAACTGTTTTTT | CASSERQGPLEKLFF
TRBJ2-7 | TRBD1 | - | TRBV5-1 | TGCGCCAGCAGCCGCGACAGGGGCTCCTACGAGCAGTACTTC | CASSRDRGSYEQYF
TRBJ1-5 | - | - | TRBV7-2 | TGTGCCAGCGGGGGCATCAATAGCAATCAGCCCCAGCATTTT | CASGGINSNQPQHF
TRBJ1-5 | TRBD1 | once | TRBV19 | TGTGCCAGTAGTGGGGGACAGAGAACTTATAGCAATCAGCCCCAGCATTTT | CASSGGQRTYSNQPQHF
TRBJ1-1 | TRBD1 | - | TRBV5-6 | TGTGCCAGCAGGGTGGGGCAGGGGGCACGTGCTTTCTTT | CASRVGQGARAFF
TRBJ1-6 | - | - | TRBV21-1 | TGTGCCAGCAGCAAAGAGGACAGGGGGATGAGGTCCCTCCACTTT | CASSKEDRGMRSLHF
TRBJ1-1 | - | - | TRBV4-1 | TGCGCCAGCAGTCCCGGGAGAGGACCGTTGGACACTGAAGCTTTCTTT | CASSPGRGPLDTEAFF
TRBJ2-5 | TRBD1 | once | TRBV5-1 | TGCGCCAGCAGCCCGGACAGGGTCCAAGAGACCCAGTACTTC | CASSPDRVQETQYF